The 11 T cell receptor beta chains below come from one sample, sequenced in a study of blood T cell repertoires in COVID-19. The data were produced by immunoSEQ multiplex PCR, yet TCRdb's version contains in-frame clones alone and is incomplete. The sample lists about 210,000 clones, about 84% occurring once. Sequenced material: peripheral blood. The receptor source for this set is a woman of 80 years or more with COVID-19, enrolled during active disease.

The chain joins TRBV2 to TRBJ1-4; weak D call: TRBD1 (5 bases). Germline loops: CDR1 SNHLY, CDR2 FYNNEI. This CDR3 contains 16 residues. Trimming removed 9 bases at V and 3 bases at J, with 20 bases between. In DNA form, the CDR3 reads TGTGCCAGTTTCTCCGGGCGGGGGAGATCTAATGAAAAACTGTTTTTT. It yields the protein CASFSGRGRSNEKLFF.

The rearrangement joins TRBV15 to TRBJ1-2, with D tentatively TRBD1 (5 bases). V lost 4 bases and J lost 4, with 10 bases in between. CDR1 and CDR2 from the germline V gene are LNHNV and YYDKDF (reference sequence). The CDR3 runs to 13 residues. Here the CDR3 reads CATSIDSIYGYTF. The CDR3 DNA follows: TGTGCCACCAGCATCGACAGCATCTATGGCTACACCTTC.

This clone was recorded once. The chain combines TRBV10-3 with TRBJ2-1; no firm D call. Germline CDR1 and CDR2: ENHRY and SYGVKD. V shed 2 bases and J shed 7 bases, with 3 bases lying between them. This CDR3 comprises 11 residues. This CDR3 is CAISEVNEQFF. In DNA form, the CDR3 reads TGTGCCATCAGTGAGGTAAATGAGCAGTTCTTC.

The chain uses TRBV7-2 and TRBJ2-1, with D possibly matching TRBD2 (6 bases). Trimming pared 5 bases from V and 1 base from J, leaving 12 bases between. The CDR3 consists of 15 residues. Germline-derived CDR1 and CDR2 are SGHTA and FQGNSA. The CDR3 DNA reads as TGTGCCAGCAGCCCCGAAGCGGGTTCCTACAATGAGCAGTTCTTC. Residues: CASSPEAGSYNEQFF.

This clone was seen a few times. The chain couples TRBV5-6 to TRBJ1-2, with a weak D call TRBD1 (5 bases). CDR1 SGHDT and CDR2 YYEEEE come from the germline V gene. The CDR3 has 15 amino acids. V lost 4 bases to trimming and J lost 5 bases, with 18 bases between them. The chain's CDR3 is CASSQRDSLPYGYTF. The CDR3 DNA is TGTGCCAGCAGCCAACGAGACAGCCTCCCTTATGGCTACACCTTC.

Many counts were recorded for this clone. The rearrangement uses TRBV9 and TRBJ2-2, with D possibly being TRBD1 (6 bases). This CDR3 has 13 amino acids. V lost 7 bases to trimming and J lost 9 bases, with 16 bases between them. CDR1 SGDLS and CDR2 YYNGEE come from the germline V gene. The CDR3 DNA sequence: TGTGCCAGCGATGGGGGCCTAGGAAGGGAGCTGTTTTTT. Its protein product is CASDGGLGRELFF.

The V call is TRBV7-8, the J call TRBJ2-7; the match to TRBD1 covers 9 bases. In germline, CDR1 is SGHVS, CDR2 FQNEAQ. V trimming: 3 bases; J trimming: 2 bases; junction bases outside the gene matches: 5. The CDR3 runs to 15 residues. DNA for the CDR3: TGTGCCAGCAGCTTTTCGGACAGGGGAACCTACGAGCAGTACTTC. It encodes CASSFSDRGTYEQYF.

This chain connects TRBV19 to TRBJ2-5; D is perhaps TRBD1 (6 bases). The germline CDR1 and CDR2 sequences are LNHDA and SQIVND (reference sequence). V was trimmed by 5 bases and J by 1 base, leaving 11 bases between them. The length of the CDR3 is 14 residues. CDR3 sequence reads: CASSLGQSQETQYF. The CDR3 nucleotides are TGTGCCAGTAGTCTCGGACAGTCCCAAGAGACCCAGTACTTC.

The chain carries TRBV18 and TRBJ1-1, with D unresolved. Germline V gene data show CDR1 as KGHSH and CDR2 as LQKENI. CDR3 length: 14 amino acids. V dropped 3 bases and J dropped 0 bases, with 8 bases sitting between them. The CDR3 region is CASSPQRMNTEAFF. The CDR3 coding sequence is TGTGCCAGCTCACCTCAGAGGATGAACACTGAAGCTTTCTTT.

The rearrangement joins TRBV13 to TRBJ1-1, with a tentative D call TRBD1 (6 bases). Germline lookup yields CDR1 PRHDT and CDR2 FYEKMQ (reference sequence). The CDR3 spans 14 residues. Trimming stripped 5 bases from V and 5 bases from J, with 15 bases between. In DNA form, the CDR3 reads TGTGCCAGCAGCCAGACGGGGCAGGGGACTGAAGCTTTCTTT. Its translation is CASSQTGQGTEAFF.

V usage is TRBV6-5 and J usage is TRBJ2-2, with 8 bases that match TRBD1. The ends lost 2 bases at V and 3 bases at J; junction bases unmatched: 5. CDR3 length: 16 residues. The germline V gene has CDR1 MNHEY and CDR2 SVGAGI. The CDR3 region is CASSYAQGADTGELFF. The CDR3 bases are TGTGCCAGCAGTTACGCCCAGGGGGCCGACACCGGGGAGCTGTTTTTT.